The sample holds one count of the clone carrying this T cell receptor (beta chain). The entry originates in a study of blood T cells in healthy people across ages. With V trimmed by 1 base and J by 3 bases, 5 bases remained unmatched. Per the germline V gene, CDR1 is ENHRY and CDR2 is SYGVKD. This CDR3 region has 15 residues. PCR was performed a second time for roughly 7 to 12 cycles using a sample-barcoded 5' primer and a J-beta primer mix. TCRdb reprocessed the 5' RACE reads via MiXCR and lists one record per CDR3 protein. The table lists roughly 800,000 distinct CDR3 sequences, over 45% of them singletons.

The sequencing sample was made of blood. The receptor's source is a man aged 25-45 years in good health. The chain couples TRBV10-3 to TRBJ1-1, with 7 bases matching TRBD1. The chain's CDR3 is CAISELQGKDTEAFF. The CDR3 DNA is TGTGCCATCAGTGAGTTACAGGGGAAAGACACTGAAGCTTTCTTT.